Below, one TCR beta chain is given with its context. Antigen: not known. TCRdb re-called the 5' RACE reads through MiXCR, storing one row per CDR3 protein. The sample contains about 340,000 distinct CDR3 sequences, roughly 21% of which appear only once. The source of the sample is a study of T-cell memory formation after mild COVID-19. Study-wide findings and caveats: CD4/CD8 balance held among clones contracting day 15 to 85, and later expanders leaned CD4+.

In germline, CDR1 is SGHVS, CDR2 FNYEAQ. Between the trimmed V and J ends, which lost 5 bases and 2 bases, there was a span of 18 bases. The CDR3 loop spans 16 amino acids. Sequenced input: PBMCs or a T cell subset sorted from them (not recorded which). The chain recombines TRBV7-6 with TRBJ1-1, with D possibly being TRBD1 (6 bases). The sequence derives from an adult woman who had mild COVID-19 (a few samples of this study predate the infection). Cell type and time point are not known. The CDR3 reads CASSPGRGLENTEAFF. The CDR3 nucleotides are TGTGCCAGCAGCCCAGGGAGGGGGTTGGAAAACACTGAAGCTTTCTTT.